The T cell receptor (beta chain) described here comes from a study of cytomegalovirus exposure and HLA in healthy donors. A note on this clone: Its antigen is undetermined.

Study-level results: By HLA locus, TCR association rates varied in a later analysis, with DRB1 showing the most and HLA-C the fewest. The sole available immune exposure information was CMV serostatus.

PCR involved 60 Vbeta and 13 Jbeta primers. Profiling relied on immunoSEQ multiplex PCR, and the TCRdb table lists in-frame clones only, not all of them. Among 100,000 to 150,000 clones listed, more than 60% were seen once. The CDR3 consists of 12 residues. Germline CDR1 MDHEN, CDR2 SYDVKM. The V end was cut by 6 bases, the J end by 3 bases, with 9 bases between. The sequenced material came from PBMCs. The chain joins TRBV28 to TRBJ2-7; the D gene is possibly TRBD1 (6 bases). This TCR was recovered from a woman aged 40 to 49 in good health and CMV-seronegative. CDR3 sequence: CASSKQGYEQYF. Written as DNA, the CDR3 is TGTGCCAGCAGCAAACAGGGCTACGAGCAGTACTTC.